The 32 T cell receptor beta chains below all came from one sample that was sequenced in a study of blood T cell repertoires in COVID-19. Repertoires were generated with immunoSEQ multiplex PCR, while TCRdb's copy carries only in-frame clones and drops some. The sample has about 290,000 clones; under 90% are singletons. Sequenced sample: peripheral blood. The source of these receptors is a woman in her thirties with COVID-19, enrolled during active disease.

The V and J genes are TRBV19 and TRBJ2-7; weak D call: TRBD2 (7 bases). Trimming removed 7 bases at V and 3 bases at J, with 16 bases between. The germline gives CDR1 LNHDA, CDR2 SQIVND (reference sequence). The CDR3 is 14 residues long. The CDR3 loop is CASNEGGTRYEQYF. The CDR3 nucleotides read TGTGCCAGTAATGAGGGGGGGACTCGCTACGAGCAGTACTTC.

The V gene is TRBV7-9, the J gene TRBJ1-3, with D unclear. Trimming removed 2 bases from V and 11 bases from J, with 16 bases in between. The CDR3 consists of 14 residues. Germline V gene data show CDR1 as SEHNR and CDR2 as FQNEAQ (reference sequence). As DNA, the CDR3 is TGTGCCAGCAGCTTAACCGACCCTTGGAGCGCCATATATTTT. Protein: CASSLTDPWSAIYF.

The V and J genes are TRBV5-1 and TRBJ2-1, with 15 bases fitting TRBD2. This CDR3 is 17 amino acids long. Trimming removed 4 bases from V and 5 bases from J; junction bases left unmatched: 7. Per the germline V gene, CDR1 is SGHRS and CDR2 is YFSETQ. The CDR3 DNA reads TGCGCCAGCAGCCTGGGACTAGCGGGGGGAAACGACAATGAGCAGTTCTTC. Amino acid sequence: CASSLGLAGGNDNEQFF.

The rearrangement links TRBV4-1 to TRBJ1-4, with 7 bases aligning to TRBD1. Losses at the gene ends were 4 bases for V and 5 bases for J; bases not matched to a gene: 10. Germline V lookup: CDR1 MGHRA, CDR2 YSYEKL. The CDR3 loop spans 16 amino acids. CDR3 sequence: CASSLQTTGQNEKLFF. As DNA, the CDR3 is TGCGCCAGCAGCCTCCAAACGACAGGGCAGAATGAAAAACTGTTTTTT.

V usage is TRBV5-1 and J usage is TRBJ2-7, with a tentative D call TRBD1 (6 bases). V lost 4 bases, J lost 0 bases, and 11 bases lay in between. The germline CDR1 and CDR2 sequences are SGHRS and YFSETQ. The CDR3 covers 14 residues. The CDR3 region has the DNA TGCGCCAGCAGCCCGGACAGTTTCTCCTACGAGCAGTACTTC. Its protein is CASSPDSFSYEQYF.

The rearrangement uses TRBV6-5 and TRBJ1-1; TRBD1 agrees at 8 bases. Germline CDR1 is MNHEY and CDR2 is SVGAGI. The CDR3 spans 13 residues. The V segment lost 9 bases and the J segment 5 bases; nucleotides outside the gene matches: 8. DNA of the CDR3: TGTGCCAGTCGGTCGACAGGGGTGACTGAAGCTTTCTTT. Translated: CASRSTGVTEAFF.

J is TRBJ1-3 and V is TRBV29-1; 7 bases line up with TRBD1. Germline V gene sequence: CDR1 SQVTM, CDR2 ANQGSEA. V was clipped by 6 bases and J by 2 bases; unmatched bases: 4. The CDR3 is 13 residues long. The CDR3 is CSVLTGPGNTIYF. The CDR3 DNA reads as TGCAGCGTATTGACAGGGCCTGGAAACACCATATATTTT. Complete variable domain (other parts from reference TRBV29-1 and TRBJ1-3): SAVISQKPSRDICQRGTSLTIQCQVDSQVTMMFWYRQQPGQSLTLIATANQGSEATYESGFVIDKFPISRPNLTFSTLTVSNMSPEDSSIYLCSVLTGPGNTIYFGEGSWLTVV.

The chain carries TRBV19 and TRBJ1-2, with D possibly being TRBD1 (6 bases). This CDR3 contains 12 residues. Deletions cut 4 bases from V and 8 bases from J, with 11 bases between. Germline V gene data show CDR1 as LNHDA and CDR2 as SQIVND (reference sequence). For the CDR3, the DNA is TGTGCCAGTAGTACCTACAGGGCCGGCTACACCTTC. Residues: CASSTYRAGYTF. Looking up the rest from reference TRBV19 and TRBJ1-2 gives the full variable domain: DGGITQSPKYLFRKEGQNVTLSCEQNLNHDAMYWYRQDPGQGLRLIYYSQIVNDFQKGDIAEGYSVSREKKESFPLTVTSAQKNPTAFYLCASSTYRAGYTFGSGTRLTVV.

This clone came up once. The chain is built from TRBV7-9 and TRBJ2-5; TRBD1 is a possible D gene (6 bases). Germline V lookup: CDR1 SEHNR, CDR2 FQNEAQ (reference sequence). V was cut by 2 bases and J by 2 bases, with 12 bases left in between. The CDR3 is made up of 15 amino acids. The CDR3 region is CASSLRGGPQETQYF. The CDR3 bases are TGTGCCAGCAGCTTAAGAGGGGGACCACAAGAGACCCAGTACTTC.

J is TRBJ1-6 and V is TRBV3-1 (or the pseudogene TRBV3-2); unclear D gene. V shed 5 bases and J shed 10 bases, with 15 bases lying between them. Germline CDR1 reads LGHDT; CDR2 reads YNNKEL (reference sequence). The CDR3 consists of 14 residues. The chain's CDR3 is CASSFNRRGSPLHF. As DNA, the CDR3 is TGTGCCAGCAGCTTCAACAGAAGAGGGTCACCCCTCCACTTT.

The CDR3 region has the DNA TGTGCCAGCAGTGAAATGTGGCGCCAGGGAATCTATGGCTACACCTTC. Its translation: CASSEMWRQGIYGYTF. The J gene is TRBJ1-2, the V gene TRBV2, with a possible D match to TRBD1 (5 bases). This CDR3 has 16 residues. Germline CDR1 and CDR2: SNHLY and FYNNEI. V was cut by 2 bases and J by 4 bases, with 17 bases left in between.

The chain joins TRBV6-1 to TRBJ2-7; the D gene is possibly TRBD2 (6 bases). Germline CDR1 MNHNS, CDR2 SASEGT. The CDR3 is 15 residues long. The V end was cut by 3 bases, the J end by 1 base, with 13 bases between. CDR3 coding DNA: TGTGCCAGCAGTGACAGGACGGGAGTTTCCTACGAGCAGTACTTC. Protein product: CASSDRTGVSYEQYF.

Here the CDR3 DNA reads TGTGCCACCGGGGGGAACACCGGGGAGCTGTTTTTT. Translation gives CATGGNTGELFF. The V and J genes are TRBV6-4 and TRBJ2-2; D may be TRBD2 (6 bases). V dropped 10 bases and J dropped 1 base, with 7 bases sitting between them. CDR3 length: 12 residues. CDR1 MRHNA and CDR2 SNTAGT come from the germline V gene.

In DNA, the CDR3 is TGCGCCAGCAGAGTAGGGAGTACCTCCTATAATTCACCCCTCCACTTT. It specifies CASRVGSTSYNSPLHF. The rearrangement joins TRBV5-1 to TRBJ1-6; D gene unclear. Germline V gene lookup returns CDR1 SGHRS and CDR2 YFSETQ. The V and J ends lost 5 bases and 0 bases respectively, with 12 bases between them. The CDR3 has 16 residues.

The CDR3 DNA reads TGTGCCAGCAGCTTTGTACAAGCGGGTGGCTACACCTTC. Translating it yields CASSFVQAGGYTF. The chain joins TRBV7-9 to TRBJ1-2, with D unresolved. Germline-derived CDR1 and CDR2 are SEHNR and FQNEAQ (reference sequence). With 3 bases removed from V and 7 bases from J, the gap between germline ends came to 12 bases. This CDR3 is 13 amino acids long.

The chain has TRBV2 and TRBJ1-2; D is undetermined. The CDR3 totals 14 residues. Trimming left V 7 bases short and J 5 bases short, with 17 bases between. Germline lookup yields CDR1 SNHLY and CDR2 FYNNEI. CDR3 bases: TGTGCCAGCATCGACTTTCGGGGATCGTATGGCTACACCTTC. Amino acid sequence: CASIDFRGSYGYTF.

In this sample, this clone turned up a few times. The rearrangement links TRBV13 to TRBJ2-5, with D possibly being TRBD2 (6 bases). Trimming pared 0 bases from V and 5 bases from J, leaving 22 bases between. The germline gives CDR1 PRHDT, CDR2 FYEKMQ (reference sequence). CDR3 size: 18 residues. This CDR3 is CASSLGRGGPSTAETQYF. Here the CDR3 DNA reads TGTGCCAGCAGCTTAGGCCGTGGAGGGCCTTCTACCGCGGAGACCCAGTACTTC.

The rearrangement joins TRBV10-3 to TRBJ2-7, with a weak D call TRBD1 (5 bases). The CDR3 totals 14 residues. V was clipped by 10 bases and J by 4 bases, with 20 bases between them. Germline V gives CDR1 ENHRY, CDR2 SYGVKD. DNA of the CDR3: TGTGCCACCCTAGACCAGGACAAATATTACGAGCAGTACTTC. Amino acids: CATLDQDKYYEQYF.

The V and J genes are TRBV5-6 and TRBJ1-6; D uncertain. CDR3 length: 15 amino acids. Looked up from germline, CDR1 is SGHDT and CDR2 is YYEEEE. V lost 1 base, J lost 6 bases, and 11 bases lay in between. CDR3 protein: CASSLPGAPNSPLHF. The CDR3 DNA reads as TGTGCCAGCAGCTTGCCAGGCGCACCTAATTCACCCCTCCACTTT. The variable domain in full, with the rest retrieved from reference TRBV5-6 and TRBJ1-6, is DAGVTQSPTHLIKTRGQQVTLRCSPKSGHDTVSWYQQALGQGPQFIFQYYEEEERQRGNFPDRFSGHQFPNYSSELNVNALLLGDSALYLCASSLPGAPNSPLHFGNGTRLTVT.

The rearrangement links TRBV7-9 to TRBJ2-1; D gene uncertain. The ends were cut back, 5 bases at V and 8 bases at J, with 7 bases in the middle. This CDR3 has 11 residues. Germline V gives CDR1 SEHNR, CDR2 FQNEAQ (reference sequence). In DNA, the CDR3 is TGTGCCAGCAGCCTCGTCGATGAGCAGTTCTTC. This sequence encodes CASSLVDEQFF.

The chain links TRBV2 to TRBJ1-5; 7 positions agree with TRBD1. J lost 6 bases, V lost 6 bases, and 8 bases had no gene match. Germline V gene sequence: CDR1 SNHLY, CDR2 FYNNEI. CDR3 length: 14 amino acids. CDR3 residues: CASRKRQGGQPQHF. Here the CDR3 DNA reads TGTGCCAGCAGGAAAAGACAGGGAGGTCAGCCCCAGCATTTT.

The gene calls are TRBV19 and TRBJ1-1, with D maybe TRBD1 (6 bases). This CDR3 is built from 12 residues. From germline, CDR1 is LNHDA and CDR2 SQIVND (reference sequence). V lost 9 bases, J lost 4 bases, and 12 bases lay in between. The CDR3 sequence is CASVTGTTEAFF. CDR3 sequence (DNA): TGTGCCAGCGTAACAGGGACCACTGAAGCTTTCTTT. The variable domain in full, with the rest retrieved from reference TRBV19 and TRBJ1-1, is DGGITQSPKYLFRKEGQNVTLSCEQNLNHDAMYWYRQDPGQGLRLIYYSQIVNDFQKGDIAEGYSVSREKKESFPLTVTSAQKNPTAFYLCASVTGTTEAFFGQGTRLTVV.

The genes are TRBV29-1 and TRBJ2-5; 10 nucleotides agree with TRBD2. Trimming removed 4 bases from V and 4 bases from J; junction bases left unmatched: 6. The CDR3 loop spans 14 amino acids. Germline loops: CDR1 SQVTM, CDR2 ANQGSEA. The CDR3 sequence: CSVGGPSGGETQYF. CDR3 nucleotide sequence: TGCAGCGTTGGAGGTCCTAGCGGGGGAGAGACCCAGTACTTC.

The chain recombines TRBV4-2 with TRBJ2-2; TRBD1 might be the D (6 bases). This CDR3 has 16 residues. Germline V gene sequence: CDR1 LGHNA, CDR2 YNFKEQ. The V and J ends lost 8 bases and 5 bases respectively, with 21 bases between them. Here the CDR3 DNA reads TGTGCCAGCGCAACCGACAGGCCTCGGGAAACCGGGGAGCTGTTTTTT. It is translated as CASATDRPRETGELFF.

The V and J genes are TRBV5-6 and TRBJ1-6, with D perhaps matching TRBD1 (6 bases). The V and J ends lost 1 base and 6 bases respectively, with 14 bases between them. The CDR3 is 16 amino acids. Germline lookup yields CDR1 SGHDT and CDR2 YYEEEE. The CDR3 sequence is CASSLNGQPFNSPLHF. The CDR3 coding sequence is TGTGCCAGCAGCTTGAACGGACAGCCCTTTAATTCACCCCTCCACTTT.

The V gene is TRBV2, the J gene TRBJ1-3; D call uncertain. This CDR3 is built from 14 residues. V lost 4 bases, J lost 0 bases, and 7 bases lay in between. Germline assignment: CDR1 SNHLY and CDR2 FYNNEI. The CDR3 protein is CASSGGNSGNTIYF. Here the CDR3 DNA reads TGTGCCAGCAGTGGAGGTAACTCTGGAAACACCATATATTTT.

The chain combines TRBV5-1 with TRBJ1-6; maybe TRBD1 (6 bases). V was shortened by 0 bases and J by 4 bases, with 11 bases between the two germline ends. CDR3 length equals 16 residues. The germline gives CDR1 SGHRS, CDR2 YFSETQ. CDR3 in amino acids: CASSLGATGYNSPLHF. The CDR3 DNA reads TGCGCCAGCAGCTTGGGGGCTACAGGGTATAATTCACCCCTCCACTTT.

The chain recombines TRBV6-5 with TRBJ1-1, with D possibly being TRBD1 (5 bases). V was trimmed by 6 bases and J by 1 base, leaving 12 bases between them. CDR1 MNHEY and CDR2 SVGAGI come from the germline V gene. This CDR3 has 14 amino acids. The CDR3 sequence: CASSNQGSNTEAFF. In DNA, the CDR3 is TGTGCCAGCAGCAATCAGGGATCGAACACTGAAGCTTTCTTT.

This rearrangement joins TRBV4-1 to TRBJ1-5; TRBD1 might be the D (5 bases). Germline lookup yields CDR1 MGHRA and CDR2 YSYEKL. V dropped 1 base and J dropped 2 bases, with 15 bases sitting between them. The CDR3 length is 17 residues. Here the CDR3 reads CASSQAATGRGNQPQHF. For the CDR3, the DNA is TGCGCCAGCAGCCAAGCTGCAACAGGCCGTGGCAATCAGCCCCAGCATTTT.

This CDR3 reads CASSQAGFPTPDNSPLHF. DNA of the CDR3: TGTGCCAGCAGCCAGGCAGGGTTTCCCACCCCCGATAATTCACCCCTCCACTTT. The chain couples TRBV4-2 to TRBJ1-6; TRBD1 is a possible D gene (5 bases). Trimming shortened V by 3 bases and J by 5 bases, and 20 bases separated the two germline ends. Germline V gene lookup returns CDR1 LGHNA and CDR2 YNFKEQ. The CDR3 sequence is 18 residues long.

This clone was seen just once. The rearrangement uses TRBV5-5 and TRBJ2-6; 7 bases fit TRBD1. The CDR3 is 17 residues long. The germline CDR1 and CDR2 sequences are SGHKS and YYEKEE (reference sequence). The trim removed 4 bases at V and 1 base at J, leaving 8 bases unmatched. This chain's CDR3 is CASSGEGGASGANVLTF. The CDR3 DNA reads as TGTGCCAGCAGCGGTGAAGGGGGCGCGTCTGGGGCCAACGTCCTGACTTTC.

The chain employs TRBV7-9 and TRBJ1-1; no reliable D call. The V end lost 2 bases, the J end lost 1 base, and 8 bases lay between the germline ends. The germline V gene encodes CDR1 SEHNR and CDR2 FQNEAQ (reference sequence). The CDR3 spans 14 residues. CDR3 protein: CASSLRNPNTEAFF. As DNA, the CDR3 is TGTGCCAGCAGCTTACGTAATCCGAACACTGAAGCTTTCTTT.